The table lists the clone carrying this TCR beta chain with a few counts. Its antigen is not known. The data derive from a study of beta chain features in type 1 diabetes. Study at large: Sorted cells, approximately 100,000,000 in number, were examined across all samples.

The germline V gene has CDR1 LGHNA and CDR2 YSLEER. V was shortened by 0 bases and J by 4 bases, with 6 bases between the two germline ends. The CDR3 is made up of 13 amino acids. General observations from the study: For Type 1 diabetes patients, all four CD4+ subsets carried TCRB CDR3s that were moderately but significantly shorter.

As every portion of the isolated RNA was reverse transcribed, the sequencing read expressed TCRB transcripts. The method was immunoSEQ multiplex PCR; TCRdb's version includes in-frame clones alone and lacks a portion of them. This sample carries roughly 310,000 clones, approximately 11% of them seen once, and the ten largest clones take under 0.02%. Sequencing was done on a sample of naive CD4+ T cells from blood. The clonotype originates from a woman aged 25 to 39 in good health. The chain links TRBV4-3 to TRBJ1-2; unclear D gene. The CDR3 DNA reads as TGCGCCAGCAGCCAAGAATCGGGCTATGGCTACACCTTC. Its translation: CASSQESGYGYTF.